The sequence of this TCR beta chain was determined in a study of shared clonotypes between healthy human individuals. Among the donors, all were Caucasian adults who lived in Nashville, Tennessee. This CDR3 spans 14 amino acids. CDR1 is SGHRS and CDR2 is YFSETQ in the germline V gene. The V gene lost 0 bases and the J gene lost 10 bases, with 14 bases spanning the gap. Execution of the assay was at deep level. It was across several immunoSEQ plates that each subset's genomic DNA was evenly split. Profiled with immunoSEQ multiplex PCR; TCRdb holds only in-frame clones, not every one. This sample yields about 490,000 clones, of which roughly 80% are seen a single time; 12% belongs to the top ten.

The sample comprised PBMCs. The chain combines TRBV5-1 with TRBJ1-3; D remains ambiguous. The clonotype comes from a woman in her 40s in good health. Some clones in this sample may be carry-over from other donors' samples. CDR3: CASSLVGPSGTIYF. As DNA, the CDR3 is TGCGCCAGCAGCTTGGTGGGCCCTTCGGGGACCATATATTTT.